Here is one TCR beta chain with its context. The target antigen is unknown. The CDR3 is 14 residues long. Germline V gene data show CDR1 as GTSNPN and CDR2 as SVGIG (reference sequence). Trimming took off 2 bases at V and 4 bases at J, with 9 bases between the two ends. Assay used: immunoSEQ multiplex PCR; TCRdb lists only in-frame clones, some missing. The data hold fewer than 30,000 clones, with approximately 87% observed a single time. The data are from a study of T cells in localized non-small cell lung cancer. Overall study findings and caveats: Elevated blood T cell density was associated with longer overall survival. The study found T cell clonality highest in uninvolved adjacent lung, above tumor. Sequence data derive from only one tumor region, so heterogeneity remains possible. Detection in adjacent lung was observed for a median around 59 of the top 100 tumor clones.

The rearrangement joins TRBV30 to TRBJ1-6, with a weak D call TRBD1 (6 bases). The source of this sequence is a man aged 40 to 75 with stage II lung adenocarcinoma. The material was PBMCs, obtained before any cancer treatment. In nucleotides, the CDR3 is TGTGCCTGGAGTATAGGACAGTATAATTCACCCCTCCACTTT. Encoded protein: CAWSIGQYNSPLHF.